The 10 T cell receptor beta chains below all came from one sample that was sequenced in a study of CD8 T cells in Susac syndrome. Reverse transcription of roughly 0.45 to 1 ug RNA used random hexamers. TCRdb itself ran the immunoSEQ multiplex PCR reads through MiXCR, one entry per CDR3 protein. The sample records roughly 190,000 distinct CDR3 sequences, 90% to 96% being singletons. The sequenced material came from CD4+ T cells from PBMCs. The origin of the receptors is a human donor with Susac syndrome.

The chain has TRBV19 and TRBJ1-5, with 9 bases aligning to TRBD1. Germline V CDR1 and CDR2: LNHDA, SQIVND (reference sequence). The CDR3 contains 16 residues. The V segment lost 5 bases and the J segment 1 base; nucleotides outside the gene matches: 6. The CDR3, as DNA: TGTGCCAGTAGTGGACGGACAGGGGAGAGCAATCAGCCCCAGCATTTT. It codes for CASSGRTGESNQPQHF.

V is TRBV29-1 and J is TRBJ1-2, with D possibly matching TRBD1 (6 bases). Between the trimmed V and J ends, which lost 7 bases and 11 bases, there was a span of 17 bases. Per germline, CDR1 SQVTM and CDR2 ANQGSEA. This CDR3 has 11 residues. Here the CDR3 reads CSGGQQEGYTF. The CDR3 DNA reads TGCAGCGGTGGACAGCAAGAAGGTTACACCTTC.

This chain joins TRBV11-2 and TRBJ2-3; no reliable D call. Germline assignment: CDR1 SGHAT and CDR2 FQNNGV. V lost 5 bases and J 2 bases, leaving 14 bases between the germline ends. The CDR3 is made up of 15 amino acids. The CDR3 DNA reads TGTGCCAGCAGCCTCCTGGGCGGCTACACAGATACGCAGTATTTT. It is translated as CASSLLGGYTDTQYF.

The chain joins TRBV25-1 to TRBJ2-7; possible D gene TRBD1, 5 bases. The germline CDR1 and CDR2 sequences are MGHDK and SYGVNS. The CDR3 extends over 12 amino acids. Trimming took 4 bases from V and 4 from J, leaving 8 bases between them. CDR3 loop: CASSVKGYEQYF. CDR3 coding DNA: TGTGCCAGCAGTGTTAAGGGGTACGAGCAGTACTTC.

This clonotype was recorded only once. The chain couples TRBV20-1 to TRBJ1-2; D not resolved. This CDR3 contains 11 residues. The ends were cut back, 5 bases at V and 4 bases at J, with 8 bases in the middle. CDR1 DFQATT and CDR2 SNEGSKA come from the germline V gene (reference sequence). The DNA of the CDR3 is TGCAGTGCTTACGGACTCTATGGCTACACCTTC. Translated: CSAYGLYGYTF.

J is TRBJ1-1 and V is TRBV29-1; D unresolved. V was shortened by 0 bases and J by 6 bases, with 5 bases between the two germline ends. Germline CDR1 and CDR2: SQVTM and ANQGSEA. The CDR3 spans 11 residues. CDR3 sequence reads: CSVEDTAEAFF. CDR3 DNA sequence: TGCAGCGTTGAAGATACCGCTGAAGCTTTCTTT.

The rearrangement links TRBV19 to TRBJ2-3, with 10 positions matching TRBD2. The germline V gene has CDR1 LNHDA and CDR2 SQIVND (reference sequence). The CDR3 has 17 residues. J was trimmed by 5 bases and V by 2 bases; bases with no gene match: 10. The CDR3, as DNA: TGTGCCAGTAGTATAACTATGCTAGCGGGGGTCGGAGATACGCAGTATTTT. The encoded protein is CASSITMLAGVGDTQYF.

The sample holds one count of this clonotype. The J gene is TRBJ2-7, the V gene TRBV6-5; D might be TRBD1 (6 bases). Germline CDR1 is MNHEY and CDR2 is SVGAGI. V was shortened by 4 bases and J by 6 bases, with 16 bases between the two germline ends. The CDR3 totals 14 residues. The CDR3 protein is CASSSRGVGGEQYF. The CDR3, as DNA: TGTGCCAGCAGTTCTCGAGGGGTAGGGGGCGAGCAGTACTTC.

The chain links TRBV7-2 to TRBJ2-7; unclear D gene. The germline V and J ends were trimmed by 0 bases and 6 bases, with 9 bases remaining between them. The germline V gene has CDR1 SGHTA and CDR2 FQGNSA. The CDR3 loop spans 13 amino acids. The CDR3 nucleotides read TGTGCCAGCAGCTTAGCTTGGGATCGCGAGCAGTACTTC. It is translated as CASSLAWDREQYF. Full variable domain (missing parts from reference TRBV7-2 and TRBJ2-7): GAGVSQSPSNKVTEKGKDVELRCDPISGHTALYWYRQSLGQGLEFLIYFQGNSAPDKSGLPSDRFSAERTGGSVSTLTIQRTQQEDSAVYLCASSLAWDREQYFGPGTRLTVT.

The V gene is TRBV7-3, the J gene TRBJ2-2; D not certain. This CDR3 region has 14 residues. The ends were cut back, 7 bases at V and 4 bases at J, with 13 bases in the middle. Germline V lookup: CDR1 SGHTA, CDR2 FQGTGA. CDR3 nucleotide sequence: TGTGCCAGCACCGCCTTAGGGTCCACCGGGGAGCTGTTTTTT. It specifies CASTALGSTGELFF.